The rows below give T cell receptor beta chains drawn from one sample of a study of cytomegalovirus exposure and HLA in healthy donors. TCRdb's copy holds only in-frame clones and misses some; the assay was immunoSEQ multiplex PCR. This table has about 180,000 clones, about 80% appearing once. What was sequenced was PBMCs. The receptors were sampled from a woman aged 55-69 years in good health and CMV-seropositive. Both conserved end residues are part of each CDR3. The D gene is left open where the match is weak. A clone size is listed for some rows: how often the clone was seen (once, few, many), or a class if it is expanded.

v_call	d_call	j_call	clone_size	cdr3_aa	cdr3_nt
TRBV9	NA	TRBJ1-3	NA	CASSVGARGAGRGNTIYF	TGTGCCAGCAGCGTAGGGGCCCGCGGGGCAGGGAGAGGAAACACCATATATTTT
TRBV9	TRBD2	TRBJ2-2	NA	CASSPRTSGGTGELFF	TGTGCCAGCAGCCCCCGGACTAGCGGGGGGACCGGGGAGCTGTTTTTT
TRBV30	TRBD1	TRBJ1-2	NA	CAWSPGTGLDYGYTF	TGTGCCTGGAGTCCCGGGACAGGGTTAGACTATGGCTACACCTTC
TRBV5-6	TRBD2	TRBJ2-2	few	CASSSLLAGNTGELFF	TGTGCCAGCAGCTCGTTACTAGCGGGAAACACCGGGGAGCTGTTTTTT
TRBV30	TRBD1	TRBJ1-4	NA	CAWSPYRGGNEKLFF	TGTGCCTGGAGTCCGTACAGGGGGGGTAATGAAAAACTGTTTTTT
TRBV4-2	TRBD2	TRBJ2-3	NA	CASSHDLAGGGDTQYF	TGTGCCAGCAGCCATGATCTAGCGGGAGGAGGGGATACGCAGTATTTT
TRBV6-5	NA	TRBJ1-1	NA	CASSYNFGGTGEAFF	TGTGCCAGCAGTTACAATTTCGGGGGAACGGGTGAAGCTTTCTTT
TRBV2	TRBD1	TRBJ1-4	NA	CASSEGKGQFNEKLFF	TGTGCCAGCAGTGAAGGAAAGGGACAGTTTAATGAAAAACTGTTTTTT
TRBV27	TRBD1	TRBJ2-5	few	CASRKDRAETQYF	TGTGCCAGCAGGAAAGACAGGGCTGAGACCCAGTACTTC
TRBV5-4	NA	TRBJ1-1	NA	CASSLEAGATEAFF	TGTGCCAGCAGCTTGGAGGCAGGGGCCACTGAAGCTTTCTTT
TRBV10-3	NA	TRBJ1-6	NA	CAISEGGSNSPLHF	TGTGCCATCAGTGAAGGCGGATCAAACTCACCCCTCCACTTT
TRBV12-5	TRBD1	TRBJ1-1	NA	CASGTDRGEAFF	TGTGCTAGTGGGACGGACAGGGGTGAAGCTTTCTTT
TRBV7-2	NA	TRBJ2-1	NA	CASSRSLPQTNEQFF	TGTGCCAGCAGCCGAAGCCTTCCTCAAACCAATGAGCAGTTCTTC
TRBV11-1	NA	TRBJ2-7	few	CASSKRGNFYEQYF	TGTGCCAGCAGCAAACGAGGGAACTTCTACGAGCAGTACTTC
TRBV2	TRBD1	TRBJ2-3	NA	CASVGGIGSNTQYF	TGTGCCAGTGTAGGGGGCATTGGGAGTAATACGCAGTATTTT
TRBV27	NA	TRBJ1-2	NA	CASSSTNYGYTF	TGTGCCAGCAGCTCTACCAACTATGGCTACACCTTC
TRBV7-9	NA	TRBJ2-1	NA	CSSSPTSTRVSSYNEQFF	TGTTCCAGCAGCCCCACTTCGACGAGGGTGAGCTCCTACAATGAGCAGTTCTTC
TRBV9	TRBD2	TRBJ2-3	NA	CASSVSSGRTDTQYF	TGTGCCAGCAGCGTCTCTAGCGGGAGAACAGATACGCAGTATTTT
TRBV15	NA	TRBJ1-2	NA	CATSKRSRADNYGYTF	TGTGCCACCAGCAAGAGATCGCGGGCAGATAACTATGGCTACACCTTC
TRBV28	TRBD2	TRBJ2-3	NA	CASSFGTSGRSTDTQYF	TGTGCCAGCAGTTTCGGGACTAGCGGGAGGAGCACAGATACGCAGTATTTT
TRBV4-2	TRBD2	TRBJ2-1	NA	CASSPFSGSYNEQFF	TGTGCCAGCAGCCCCTTTAGCGGGTCCTACAATGAGCAGTTCTTC
TRBV5-6	TRBD1	TRBJ2-7	NA	CASSRDRYYEQYF	TGTGCCAGCAGCAGGGACAGGTACTACGAGCAGTACTTC
TRBV19	TRBD1	TRBJ2-2	NA	CATAGTGFTGELFF	TGTGCCACCGCCGGGACAGGCTTCACCGGGGAGCTGTTTTTT
TRBV29-1	TRBD1	TRBJ2-7	NA	CSVAPGQGLYEQYF	TGCAGCGTTGCACCGGGACAGGGTTTATACGAGCAGTACTTC
TRBV28	TRBD1	TRBJ1-2	NA	CASSLGQGNGYTF	TGTGCCAGCAGTCTCGGACAGGGTAATGGCTACACCTTC
TRBV7-2	TRBD2	TRBJ2-1	NA	CASNPGLAGTYNEQFF	TGTGCCAGCAACCCGGGACTAGCGGGGACCTACAATGAGCAGTTCTTC
TRBV28	TRBD1	TRBJ1-2	NA	CASSHGQGVNGYTF	TGTGCCAGCAGTCACGGACAGGGAGTGAATGGCTACACCTTC
TRBV28	TRBD1	TRBJ1-1	NA	CAGNSPQGQGLSEAFF	TGTGCCGGTAATTCACCCCAAGGACAGGGTTTAAGTGAAGCTTTCTTT
TRBV29-1	TRBD1	TRBJ2-2	NA	CSADRVSGGTGELFF	TGCAGCGCAGACAGGGTTAGTGGTGGCACCGGGGAGCTGTTTTTT
TRBV6-5	NA	TRBJ1-4	NA	CASSQGIVGKLFF	TGTGCCAGCAGTCAGGGGATAGTAGGAAAACTGTTTTTT
TRBV18	TRBD1	TRBJ1-2	NA	CASSPLDRGSYTF	TGTGCCAGCTCACCACTGGACAGGGGAAGCTACACCTTC
TRBV7-2	NA	TRBJ2-7	NA	CASSLVGGSYEQYF	TGTGCCAGCAGCTTAGTCGGGGGAAGCTACGAGCAGTACTTC
TRBV6-4	NA	TRBJ2-2	NA	CASSDSSAGELFF	TGTGCCAGCAGTGACAGTAGCGCCGGGGAGCTGTTTTTT
TRBV5-1	NA	TRBJ2-1	NA	CASSLSGNEQFF	TGCGCCAGCAGCTTAAGCGGCAATGAGCAGTTCTTC
TRBV28	NA	TRBJ1-6	NA	CASIEENSAWSPLHF	TGTGCCAGCATTGAGGAGAACTCTGCGTGGTCACCCCTCCACTTT